This T cell receptor (beta chain) was observed in a study of T cells after yellow fever vaccination. Study at large: SMART-Seq v4 Ultra Low Input prepared the low-cell-number fractions.

This clonotype came up many times. Its antigen is not identified. Researchers made TCR cDNA using 5'RACE template switching, and this step added a universal primer site and UMIs. One entry per CDR3 protein, called by TCRdb with MiXCR from the 5' RACE reads. Counted here are roughly 340,000 distinct CDR3 sequences, around 3.9% occurring once; the ten biggest clones make up approximately 25%. Study-wide results and caveats: The appearance of a small share of clonotypes in both CD4 and CD8 compartments was observed. Clones that expanded after primary vaccination mostly reappeared after the booster (less than 98% CD4, approximately 85% CD8).

This CDR3 is built from 16 residues. CDR1 is SGHRS, CDR2 YFSETQ, per germline. The V gene lost 4 bases and the J gene lost 0 bases, with 14 bases spanning the gap. Sequenced material: PBMCs, taken 5 days after the yellow fever booster vaccination. The chain joins TRBV5-1 to TRBJ1-3; a weak D match, TRBD1 (6 bases). The origin of this receptor is a man between 18 and 35 years old who received the YFV17D yellow fever vaccine. The CDR3 here is CASSGGGVRSGNTIYF. The DNA of the CDR3 is TGCGCCAGCAGCGGAGGGGGAGTTCGCTCTGGAAACACCATATATTTT.